This T cell receptor beta chain was obtained from a study of identical twins. Points on this clonotype: The antigen remains undetermined.

Germline trimming cut 5 bases from V and 3 bases from J; bases unmatched to any gene: 9. This CDR3 is built from 14 residues. Germline V CDR1 and CDR2: DFQATT, SNEGSKA (reference sequence). TCRdb processed the 5' RACE reads anew with MiXCR; each CDR3 protein has one entry. The table has 700,000 to 950,000 distinct CDR3 sequences, about 12% seen once. Study outcomes and limitations: Out-of-frame alpha sequences shared by twins were enriched for low generation probability. Sequences that were beta out-of-frame showed weaker excess twin sharing.

These data were likewise used in another study, on yellow fever vaccine responses in identical twins.

This receptor was obtained from a woman aged 18-29 years in good health. The chain couples TRBV20-1 to TRBJ2-5, with TRBD1 matching over 7 bases. Sequencing used PBMCs. CDR3 amino acids: CSASGQVGEETQYF. The CDR3 nucleotides are TGCAGTGCTTCTGGACAGGTTGGGGAAGAGACCCAGTACTTC.